The entry below describes one T cell receptor (beta chain). Its target is unknown. No patient received treatment before thyroid surgery. The sample originates from a study of metastatic and nonmetastatic thyroid tumors. Study as a whole: Repertoires of blood and of tissue (tumor or nodule) from malignant and benign thyroid patients were compared. General study findings and limits: As reported, TCR beta diversity in blood and tumor was significantly higher in malignant thyroid tumors than in benign nodules.

The V end lost 3 bases, the J end lost 17 bases, and 16 bases lay between the germline ends. This CDR3 has 12 residues. CDR1 is LNHDA, CDR2 SQIVND, per germline (reference sequence). In the authors' workflow: What underpinned the distant-metastasis classifier for papillary thyroid cancer was the set of CDR3 differences across clinicopathological groups. Via MiXCR, TCRdb re-called the PCR reads. TCRdb's processing, not the authors', yielded these V and J calls. The table lists fewer than 6,000 clones, 25% to 35% of them singletons. Sequencing was done on a sample of adjacent normal tissue. J is TRBJ2-2 and V is TRBV19, with D perhaps TRBD2 (5 bases). This TCR was sampled from a female donor with papillary thyroid cancer or a benign thyroid nodule (not recorded which). Some clones in this sample may be carry-over from other donors' samples. CDR3 sequence reads: CASSIKPRDLFF. The CDR3 coding sequence is TGTGCCAGTAGTATCAAGCCCCGGGATCTTTTTTTT.